What follows describes a single T cell receptor (beta chain). These data come from a study of blood T cell repertoires in COVID-19. Study background: Material from acute and convalescent COVID-19 was sourced from the United States, Italy and Spain. PBMCs, B-cell-depleted T cells, or T cells provided the cDNA or gDNA that made up the material.

Germline loops: CDR1 LNHNV, CDR2 YYDKDF (reference sequence). The CDR3 runs to 14 residues. Trimming cost V 4 bases and J 10 bases, with 19 bases left between them. In the original processing: Estimated nucleated cell counts came from reference gene primer amplification. This table comes from immunoSEQ multiplex PCR, and its TCRdb copy is limited to in-frame clones, with some not included. V, J and clone size were drawn from that table, and D and trimming were deduced from the DNA. The sample shows approximately 120,000 clones, approximately 87% of them seen only once. This receptor was identified in a woman in her sixties or seventies with acute or convalescent COVID-19. The rearrangement uses TRBV15 and TRBJ1-1, with TRBD1 as a possible D gene (6 bases). Specimen: peripheral blood. DNA for the CDR3: TGTGCCACCAGCAAAGACAGGCCCGAGAATAGAGCTTTCTTT. Encoded protein: CATSKDRPENRAFF.